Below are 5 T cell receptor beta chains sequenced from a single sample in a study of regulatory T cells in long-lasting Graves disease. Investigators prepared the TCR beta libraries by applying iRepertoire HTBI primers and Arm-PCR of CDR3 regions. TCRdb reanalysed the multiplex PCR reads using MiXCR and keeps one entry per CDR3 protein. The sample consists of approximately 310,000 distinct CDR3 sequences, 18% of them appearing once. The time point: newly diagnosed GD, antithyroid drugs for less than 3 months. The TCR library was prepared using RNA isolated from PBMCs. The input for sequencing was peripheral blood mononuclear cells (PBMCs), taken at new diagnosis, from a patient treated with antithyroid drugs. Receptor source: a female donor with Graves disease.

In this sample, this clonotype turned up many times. The CDR3 DNA reads TGTGCCAGCAGCGCGACTAGCGGGCTAGCCCAAGAGACCCAGTACTTC. This codes for CASSATSGLAQETQYF. The rearrangement uses TRBV7-9 and TRBJ2-5, with TRBD2 identical over 10 bases. Trimming took 5 bases from V and 1 from J; bases not matched to a gene: 7. CDR1 and CDR2 (germline): SEHNR, FQNEAQ (reference sequence). The CDR3 loop spans 16 amino acids.

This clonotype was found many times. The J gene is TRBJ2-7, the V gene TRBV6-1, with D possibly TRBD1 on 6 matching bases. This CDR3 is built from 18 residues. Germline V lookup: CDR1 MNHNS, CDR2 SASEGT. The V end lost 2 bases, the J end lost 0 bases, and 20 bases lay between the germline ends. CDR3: CASSEWYGQSSYSYEQYF. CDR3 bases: TGTGCCAGCAGTGAATGGTACGGACAGTCCTCGTACTCCTACGAGCAGTACTTC.

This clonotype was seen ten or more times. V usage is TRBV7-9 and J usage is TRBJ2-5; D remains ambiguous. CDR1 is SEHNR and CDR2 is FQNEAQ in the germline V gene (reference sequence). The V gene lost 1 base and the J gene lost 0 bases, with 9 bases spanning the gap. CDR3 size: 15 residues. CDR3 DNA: TGTGCCAGCAGCTTAGAGGAAGCGTACCAAGAGACCCAGTACTTC. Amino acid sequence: CASSLEEAYQETQYF.

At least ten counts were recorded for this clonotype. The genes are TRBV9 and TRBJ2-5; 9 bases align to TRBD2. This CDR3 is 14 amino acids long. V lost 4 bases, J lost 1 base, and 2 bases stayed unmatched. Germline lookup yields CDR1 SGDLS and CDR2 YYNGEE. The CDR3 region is CASSISGSQETQYF. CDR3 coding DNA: TGTGCCAGCAGCATTAGCGGGAGCCAAGAGACCCAGTACTTC.

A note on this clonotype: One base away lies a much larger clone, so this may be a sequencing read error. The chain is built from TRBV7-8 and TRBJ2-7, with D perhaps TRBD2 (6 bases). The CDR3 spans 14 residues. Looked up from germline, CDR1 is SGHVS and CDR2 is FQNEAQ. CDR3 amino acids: CAGSPGTFSYEQYF. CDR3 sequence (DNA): TGTGCCGGCAGCCCCGGGACTTTCTCCTACGAGCAGTACTTC.